The 29 T cell receptor beta chains below were found in one sample sequenced in a study of control samples from healthy donors and cancer patients. Profiled with immunoSEQ multiplex PCR; TCRdb holds only in-frame clones, not every one. Among about 110,000 clones listed, roughly 90% were seen once. Material for sequencing was PBMCs. The receptors here all came from a woman aged 55-75 years with lung cancer.

The rearrangement links TRBV7-9 to TRBJ1-2, with D possibly being TRBD1 (5 bases). CDR1 is SEHNR, CDR2 FQNEAQ, per germline (reference sequence). This CDR3 comprises 14 residues. The ends were cut back, 5 bases at V and 2 bases at J, with 12 bases in the middle. The CDR3 DNA sequence: TGTGCCAGCAGCACCCCCGAGGGGAACTATGGCTACACCTTC. This codes for CASSTPEGNYGYTF.

The CDR3 here is CATSDPGTSGTPDTQYF. DNA of the CDR3: TGTGCCACCAGTGATCCCGGGACTAGCGGGACACCAGATACGCAGTATTTT. The V gene is TRBV24-1, the J gene TRBJ2-3; 13 bases are shared with TRBD2. The CDR3 has 17 residues. Germline CDR1 and CDR2: KGHDR and SFDVKD. V lost 3 bases to trimming and J lost 4 bases; unmatched junction nucleotides: 6.

The gene calls are TRBV5-1 and TRBJ1-4; TRBD1 is a possible D gene (5 bases). V lost 7 bases, J lost 8 bases, and 21 bases lay in between. CDR3 length: 15 amino acids. The V gene's germline CDR1 is SGHRS and CDR2 YFSETQ. The CDR3 region has the DNA TGCGCCAGCTCCCCCGGGGCTGCCGAAGGAGAAAAACTGTTTTTT. Translated: CASSPGAAEGEKLFF.

The V call is TRBV7-9, the J call TRBJ2-3; unclear D gene. V lost 6 bases, J lost 2 bases, and 15 bases lay in between. Germline assignment: CDR1 SEHNR and CDR2 FQNEAQ (reference sequence). The CDR3 covers 15 residues. Written as DNA, the CDR3 is TGTGCCAGCAGACGAACCGGGTCCCTCACAGATACGCAGTATTTT. Translated, it gives CASRRTGSLTDTQYF.

CDR3 loop: CASSQDGSGTGANYGYTF. CDR3 DNA sequence: TGCGCCAGCAGCCAAGATGGGTCCGGGACAGGAGCTAACTATGGCTACACCTTC. The V gene is TRBV4-3, the J gene TRBJ1-2, with 8 bases lining up with TRBD1. V was pared by 0 bases and J by 0 bases, with 9 bases of the junction left unmatched. CDR3 length: 18 amino acids. CDR1 and CDR2 (germline): LGHNA, YSLEER.

CDR3 amino acids: CASSERDRGDGYTF. The CDR3 nucleotides read TGTGCCAGCAGTGAAAGGGACAGGGGTGATGGCTACACCTTC. The chain links TRBV6-1 to TRBJ1-2; 10 bases match TRBD1. The V gene end was trimmed by 2 bases and the J gene end by 6 bases; junction bases not matched to a gene: 3. This CDR3 comprises 14 residues. CDR1 is MNHNS and CDR2 is SASEGT in the germline V gene.

Turning to this clone: The same CDR3 also results from other DNA sequences found in this sample. The CDR3 sequence: CASTGEGAGELFF. The CDR3 DNA follows: TGTGCCAGCACAGGGGAGGGGGCCGGGGAGCTGTTTTTT. J is TRBJ2-2 and V is TRBV2; D might be TRBD2 (7 bases). The CDR3 runs to 13 residues. Germline V gene lookup returns CDR1 SNHLY and CDR2 FYNNEI. Between the trimmed V and J ends, which lost 7 bases and 6 bases, there was a span of 12 bases.

The V gene is TRBV27, the J gene TRBJ2-2; no clear D. The CDR3 has 15 amino acids. The V end lost 5 bases, the J end lost 1 base, and 11 bases lay between the germline ends. Germline assignment: CDR1 MNHEY and CDR2 SMNVEV (reference sequence). The CDR3 spells CASSPKTENTGELFF. CDR3 sequence (DNA): TGTGCCAGCAGTCCCAAGACGGAGAACACCGGGGAGCTGTTTTTT.

This clone was observed once. The chain has TRBV3-1 (or the pseudogene TRBV3-2) and TRBJ1-2; 7 bases fit TRBD1. The CDR3 consists of 14 residues. V trimming: 4 bases; J trimming: 8 bases; junction bases outside the gene matches: 10. Looked up from germline, CDR1 is LGHDT and CDR2 is YNNKEL (reference sequence). The CDR3 here is CASSLQGGFGGYTF. The CDR3 coding sequence is TGTGCCAGCAGCCTGCAGGGGGGATTTGGCGGCTACACCTTC.

There are a few counts of this clone. The chain combines TRBV5-1 with TRBJ2-3; D may be TRBD2 (5 bases). The CDR3 has 16 residues. V shed 4 bases and J shed 1 base, with 16 bases lying between them. Germline V gives CDR1 SGHRS, CDR2 YFSETQ. CDR3 sequence (DNA): TGCGCCAGCAGCCGGGGAGCGAGAGAGGGCACAGATACGCAGTATTTT. As protein: CASSRGAREGTDTQYF.

The rearrangement uses TRBV2 and TRBJ1-4, with 7 bases lining up with TRBD1. Germline loops: CDR1 SNHLY, CDR2 FYNNEI. J lost 10 bases, V lost 8 bases, and 13 bases had no gene match. The CDR3 totals 14 residues. CDR3: CASGRGRDAGKLFF. For the CDR3, the DNA is TGTGCCAGCGGTAGGGGGCGGGATGCTGGAAAACTGTTTTTT.

The CDR3 DNA reads TGTGCCAGCAGCGTAGACAGTAGCAATCAGCCCCAGCATTTT. Translating gives CASSVDSSNQPQHF. This chain connects TRBV9 to TRBJ1-5; D is unresolved. The V and J ends lost 0 bases and 0 bases respectively, with 4 bases between them. In germline, CDR1 is SGDLS, CDR2 YYNGEE. The CDR3 has 14 residues.

The chain is built from TRBV3-1 (or the pseudogene TRBV3-2) and TRBJ1-5; 8 bases map to TRBD1. V lost 5 bases and J lost 4; bases outside the gene matches: 7. Germline CDR1 is LGHDT and CDR2 is YNNKEL (reference sequence). The CDR3 has 15 residues. The CDR3 DNA reads TGTGCCAGCAGCGATACAGGGGGAGTAAATCAGCCCCAGCATTTT. Translated, it gives CASSDTGGVNQPQHF.

This clone was found once. This rearrangement joins TRBV6-5 to TRBJ1-6; no clear D. Trimming cost V 2 bases and J 9 bases, with 14 bases left between them. Germline loops: CDR1 MNHEY, CDR2 SVGAGI. CDR3 length: 15 amino acids. The CDR3 DNA is TGTGCCAGCAGTTACCGCGGATCAGCAAGTTCACCCCTCCACTTT. Protein sequence: CASSYRGSASSPLHF.

This clone showed up just once. This chain connects TRBV9 to TRBJ1-2; D unclear. Deletions cut 1 base from V and 2 bases from J, with 12 bases between. This CDR3 has 15 amino acids. The V gene's germline CDR1 is SGDLS and CDR2 YYNGEE. DNA for the CDR3: TGTGCCAGCAGCGTAAGGGCAGCCCCCAACTATGGCTACACCTTC. This sequence encodes CASSVRAAPNYGYTF. The full variable domain, its missing parts supplied by reference TRBV9 and TRBJ1-2, is DSGVTQTPKHLITATGQRVTLRCSPRSGDLSVYWYQQSLDQGLQFLIQYYNGEERAKGNILERFSAQQFPDLHSELNLSSLELGDSALYFCASSVRAAPNYGYTFGSGTRLTVV.

This chain connects TRBV11-1 to TRBJ2-5, with no clear D. V was pared by 8 bases and J by 5 bases, with 9 bases between. The CDR3 spans 11 residues. Germline-derived CDR1 and CDR2 are SGHAT and FQDESV (reference sequence). This chain's CDR3 is CASGLTETQYF. The CDR3 bases are TGTGCCAGCGGTTTAACGGAGACCCAGTACTTC.

The J gene is TRBJ2-5, the V gene TRBV30; TRBD1 aligns across 7 bases. The CDR3 has 14 residues. Unmatched junction bases numbered 5, after V lost 2 bases and J lost 2 bases. Germline CDR1 is GTSNPN and CDR2 is SVGIG (reference sequence). The CDR3, as DNA: TGTGCCTGGAGTCCCGGGACAGCACAAGAGACCCAGTACTTC. Encoded protein: CAWSPGTAQETQYF.

The chain combines TRBV27 with TRBJ1-2, with D perhaps matching TRBD1 (5 bases). This CDR3 contains 14 residues. Germline V gene sequence: CDR1 MNHEY, CDR2 SMNVEV (reference sequence). Trimming left V 0 bases short and J 8 bases short, with 13 bases between. In nucleotides, the CDR3 is TGTGCCAGCAGTTTATCGAACGGGGGAAACGGCTACACCTTC. Amino acid sequence: CASSLSNGGNGYTF.

The chain uses TRBV13 and TRBJ2-7; D is perhaps TRBD1 (6 bases). The V gene's germline CDR1 is PRHDT and CDR2 FYEKMQ (reference sequence). V lost 8 bases and J lost 0, with 11 bases in between. This CDR3 is 13 amino acids long. This chain's CDR3 is CASGRGPSYEQYF. The CDR3 coding sequence is TGTGCCAGCGGCAGGGGACCCTCCTACGAGCAGTACTTC. Combining the CDR3 with reference TRBV13 and TRBJ2-7 gives the whole variable domain AAGVIQSPRHLIKEKRETATLKCYPIPRHDTVYWYQQGPGQDPQFLISFYEKMQSDKGSIPDRFSAQQFSDYHSELNMSSLELGDSALYFCASGRGPSYEQYFGPGTRLTVT.

The V gene is TRBV5-1, the J gene TRBJ2-2; 9 bases are a match to TRBD2. J gave up 0 bases and V 4 bases, and 4 bases lay outside the gene matches. CDR1 and CDR2 from the germline V gene are SGHRS and YFSETQ. This CDR3 is 16 amino acids long. CDR3 protein: CASSPGLATNTGELFF. DNA for the CDR3: TGCGCCAGCAGCCCAGGACTAGCGACGAACACCGGGGAGCTGTTTTTT.

The chain uses TRBV19 and TRBJ1-1; no firm D call. CDR1 LNHDA and CDR2 SQIVND come from the germline V gene (reference sequence). This CDR3 comprises 15 residues. Trimming pared 5 bases from V and 4 bases from J, leaving 17 bases between. CDR3 in amino acids: CASSLPGSPGTEAFF. Here the CDR3 DNA reads TGTGCCAGTAGTTTACCCGGTTCACCGGGCACTGAAGCTTTCTTT.

This sequence joins TRBV6-1 and TRBJ2-1, with 10 bases identical to TRBD2. V shed 0 bases and J 4 bases; nucleotides not matched to a gene: 9. Germline V gene data show CDR1 as MNHNS and CDR2 as SASEGT. The CDR3 sequence is 18 residues long. The CDR3 DNA reads as TGTGCCAGCAGTGAAGCCCCCCCCTTTAGCGGGGGGTACAATGAGCAGTTCTTC. This sequence encodes CASSEAPPFSGGYNEQFF.

The J gene is TRBJ2-7, the V gene TRBV5-5, with TRBD2 matching 7 bases. In germline, CDR1 is SGHKS, CDR2 YYEKEE (reference sequence). Trimming at V came to 4 bases and at J to 2 bases, leaving 15 bases not matched to a gene. This CDR3 contains 17 residues. The CDR3 nucleotides read TGTGCCAGCAGCCGAATCCCCGGGGGAGGGAGGACCTACGAGCAGTACTTC. Translated: CASSRIPGGGRTYEQYF.

The rearrangement links TRBV28 to TRBJ1-2, with D tentatively TRBD1 (5 bases). CDR3 length equals 15 residues. Between the trimmed V and J ends, which lost 2 bases and 4 bases, there was a span of 14 bases. Germline V lookup: CDR1 MDHEN, CDR2 SYDVKM. As DNA, the CDR3 is TGTGCCAGCAGTTTAAGTTCAGGGAGAAGCTATGGCTACACCTTC. It codes for CASSLSSGRSYGYTF.

The chain combines TRBV3-1 (or the pseudogene TRBV3-2) with TRBJ2-5, with 8 bases aligning to TRBD2. The CDR3 is made up of 16 amino acids. The junction had 5 bases not matched to a gene; V was cut back by 1 base and J by 1 base. Per the germline V gene, CDR1 is LGHDT and CDR2 is YNNKEL (reference sequence). The CDR3 sequence is CASSQGRTSGQETQYF. CDR3 DNA sequence: TGTGCCAGCAGCCAAGGGAGAACTAGCGGCCAAGAGACCCAGTACTTC.

This chain connects TRBV12-3 or TRBV12-4 to TRBJ1-1; D ambiguous. Trimming removed 6 bases at V and 1 base at J, with 6 bases between. The CDR3 contains 12 residues. DNA of the CDR3: TGTGCCAGCAGCCCGAGGAACACTGAAGCTTTCTTT. This sequence encodes CASSPRNTEAFF.

V usage is TRBV5-4 and J usage is TRBJ2-5, with TRBD1 identical over 7 bases. Germline CDR1 and CDR2: SGHNT and YYREEE (reference sequence). V gave up 5 bases and J gave up 5 bases; unmatched junction bases: 12. The CDR3 covers 15 residues. For the CDR3, the DNA is TGTGCCAGCAGGCCCGGGACAGTGGGTCGGGAGACCCAGTACTTC. Protein sequence: CASRPGTVGRETQYF.

V gene TRBV19 combines with J gene TRBJ2-7, with TRBD1 matching over 9 bases. The CDR3 covers 13 residues. CDR1 and CDR2 from the germline V gene are LNHDA and SQIVND (reference sequence). Losses at the gene ends were 3 bases for V and 3 bases for J; bases not matched to a gene: 0. CDR3 in amino acids: CASSMGQGYEQYF. In DNA form, the CDR3 reads TGTGCCAGTAGTATGGGACAGGGCTACGAGCAGTACTTC.

This chain joins TRBV5-1 and TRBJ2-5, with 12 bases matching TRBD1. The CDR3 extends over 16 amino acids. CDR1 and CDR2 (germline): SGHRS, YFSETQ. V lost 4 bases, J lost 5 bases, and 9 bases stayed unmatched. CDR3: CASSGGQGAGFETQYF. The CDR3 DNA follows: TGCGCCAGCAGCGGGGGACAGGGGGCTGGATTTGAGACCCAGTACTTC.